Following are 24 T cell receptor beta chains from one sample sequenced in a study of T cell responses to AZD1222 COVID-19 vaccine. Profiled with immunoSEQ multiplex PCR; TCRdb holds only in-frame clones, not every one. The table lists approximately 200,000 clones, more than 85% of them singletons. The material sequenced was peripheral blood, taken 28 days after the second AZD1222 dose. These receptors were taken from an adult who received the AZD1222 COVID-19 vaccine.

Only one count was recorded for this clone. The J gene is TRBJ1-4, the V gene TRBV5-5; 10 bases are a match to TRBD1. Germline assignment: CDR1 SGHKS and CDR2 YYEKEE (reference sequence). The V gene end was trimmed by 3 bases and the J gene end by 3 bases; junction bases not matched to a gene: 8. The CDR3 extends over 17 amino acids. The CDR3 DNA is TGTGCCAGCAGCTCCACGTGGGACAGGGGTTCTAATGAAAAACTGTTTTTT. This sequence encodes CASSSTWDRGSNEKLFF.

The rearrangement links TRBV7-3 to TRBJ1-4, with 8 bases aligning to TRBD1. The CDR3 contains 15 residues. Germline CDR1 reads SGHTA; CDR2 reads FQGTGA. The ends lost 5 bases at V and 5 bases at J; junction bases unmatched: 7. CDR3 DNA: TGTGCCAGCAGCCCCGGGACAGGTGGCAATGAAAAACTGTTTTTT. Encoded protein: CASSPGTGGNEKLFF.

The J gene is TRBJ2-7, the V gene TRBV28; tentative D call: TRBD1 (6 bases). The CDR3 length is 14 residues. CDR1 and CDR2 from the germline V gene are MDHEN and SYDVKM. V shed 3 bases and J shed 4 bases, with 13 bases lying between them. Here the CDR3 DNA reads TGTGCCAGCAGTTTTGGGACAAGAGTTTACGAGCAGTACTTC. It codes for CASSFGTRVYEQYF.

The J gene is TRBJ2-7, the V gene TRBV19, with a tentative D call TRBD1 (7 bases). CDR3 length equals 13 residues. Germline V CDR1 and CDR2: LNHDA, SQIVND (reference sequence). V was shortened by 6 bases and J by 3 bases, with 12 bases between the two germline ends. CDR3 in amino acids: CASSPGGIYEQYF. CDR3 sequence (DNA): TGTGCCAGTAGCCCAGGGGGGATCTACGAGCAGTACTTC.

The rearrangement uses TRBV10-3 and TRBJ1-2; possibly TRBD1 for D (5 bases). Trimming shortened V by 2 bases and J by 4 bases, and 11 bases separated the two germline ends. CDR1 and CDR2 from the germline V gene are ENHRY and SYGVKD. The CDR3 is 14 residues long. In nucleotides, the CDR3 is TGTGCCATCAGTGAGGACCCGAGGGGCTATGGCTACACCTTC. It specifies CAISEDPRGYGYTF.

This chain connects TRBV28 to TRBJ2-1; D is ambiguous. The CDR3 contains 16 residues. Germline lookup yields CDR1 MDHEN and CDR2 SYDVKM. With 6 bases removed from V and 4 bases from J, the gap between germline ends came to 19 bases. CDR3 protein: CASRGRRTHLYNEQFF. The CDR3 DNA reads TGTGCCAGCAGGGGTAGGCGGACCCACCTATACAATGAGCAGTTCTTC. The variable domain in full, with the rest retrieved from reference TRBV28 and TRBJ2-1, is DVKVTQSSRYLVKRTGEKVFLECVQDMDHENMFWYRQDPGLGLRLIYFSYDVKMKEKGDIPEGYSVSREKKERFSLILESASTNQTSMYLCASRGRRTHLYNEQFFGPGTRLTVL.

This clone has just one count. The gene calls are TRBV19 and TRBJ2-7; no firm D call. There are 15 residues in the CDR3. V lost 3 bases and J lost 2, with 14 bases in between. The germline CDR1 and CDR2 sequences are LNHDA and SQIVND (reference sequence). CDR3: CASSIGGREAYEQYF. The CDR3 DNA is TGTGCCAGTAGTATTGGCGGCCGAGAGGCCTACGAGCAGTACTTC. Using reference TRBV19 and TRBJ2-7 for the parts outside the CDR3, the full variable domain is DGGITQSPKYLFRKEGQNVTLSCEQNLNHDAMYWYRQDPGQGLRLIYYSQIVNDFQKGDIAEGYSVSREKKESFPLTVTSAQKNPTAFYLCASSIGGREAYEQYFGPGTRLTVT.

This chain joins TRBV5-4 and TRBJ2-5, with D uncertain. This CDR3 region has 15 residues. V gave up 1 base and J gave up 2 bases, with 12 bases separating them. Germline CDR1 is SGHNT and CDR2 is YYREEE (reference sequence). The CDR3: CASSLNQAVQETQYF. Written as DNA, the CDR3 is TGTGCCAGCAGCTTGAACCAGGCGGTACAAGAGACCCAGTACTTC.

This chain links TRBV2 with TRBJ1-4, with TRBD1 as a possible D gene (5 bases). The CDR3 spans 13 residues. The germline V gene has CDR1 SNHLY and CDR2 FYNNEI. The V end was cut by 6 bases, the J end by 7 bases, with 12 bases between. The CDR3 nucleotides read TGTGCCAGCAGCTTGGGGCTAGGTGAAAAACTGTTTTTT. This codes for CASSLGLGEKLFF. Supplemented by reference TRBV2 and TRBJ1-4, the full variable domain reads EPEVTQTPSHQVTQMGQEVILRCVPISNHLYFYWYRQILGQKVEFLVSFYNNEISEKSEIFDDQFSVERPDGSNFTLKIRSTKLEDSAMYFCASSLGLGEKLFFGSGTQLSVL.

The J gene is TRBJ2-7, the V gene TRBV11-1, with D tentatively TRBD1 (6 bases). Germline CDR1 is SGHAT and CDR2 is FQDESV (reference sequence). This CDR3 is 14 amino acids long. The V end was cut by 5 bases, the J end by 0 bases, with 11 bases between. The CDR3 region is CASSVNRVSYEQYF. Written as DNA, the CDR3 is TGTGCCAGCAGCGTGAACAGGGTCTCCTACGAGCAGTACTTC.

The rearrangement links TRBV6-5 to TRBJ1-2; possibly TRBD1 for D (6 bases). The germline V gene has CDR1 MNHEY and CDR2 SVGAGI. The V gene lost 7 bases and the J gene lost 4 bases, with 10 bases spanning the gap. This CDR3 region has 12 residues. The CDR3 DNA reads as TGTGCCAGCAACAGGGTTGGCTATGGCTACACCTTC. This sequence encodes CASNRVGYGYTF.

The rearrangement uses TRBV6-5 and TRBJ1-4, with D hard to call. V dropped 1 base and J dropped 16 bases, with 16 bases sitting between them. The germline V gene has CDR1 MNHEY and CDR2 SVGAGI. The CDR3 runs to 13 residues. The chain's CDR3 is CASSYYYGKSQFF. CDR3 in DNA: TGTGCCAGCAGTTACTATTATGGCAAAAGCCAGTTTTTT.

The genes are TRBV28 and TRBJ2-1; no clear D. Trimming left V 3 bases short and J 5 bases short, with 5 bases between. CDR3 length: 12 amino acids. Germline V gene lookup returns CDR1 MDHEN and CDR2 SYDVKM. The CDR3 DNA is TGTGCCAGCAGTTTTATCAACAATGAGCAGTTCTTC. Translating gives CASSFINNEQFF.

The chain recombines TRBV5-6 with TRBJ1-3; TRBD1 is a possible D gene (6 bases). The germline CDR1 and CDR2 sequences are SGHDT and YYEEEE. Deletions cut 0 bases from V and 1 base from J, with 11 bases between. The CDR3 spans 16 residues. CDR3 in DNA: TGTGCCAGCAGCTTGGCAGGGGCCCAATCTGGAAACACCATATATTTT. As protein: CASSLAGAQSGNTIYF.

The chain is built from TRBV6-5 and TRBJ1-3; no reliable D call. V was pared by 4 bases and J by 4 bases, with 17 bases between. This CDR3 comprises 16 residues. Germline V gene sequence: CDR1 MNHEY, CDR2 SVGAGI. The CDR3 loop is CASSSLSRAQGNTIYF. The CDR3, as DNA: TGTGCCAGCAGTTCCCTTTCCCGGGCGCAGGGAAACACCATATATTTT.

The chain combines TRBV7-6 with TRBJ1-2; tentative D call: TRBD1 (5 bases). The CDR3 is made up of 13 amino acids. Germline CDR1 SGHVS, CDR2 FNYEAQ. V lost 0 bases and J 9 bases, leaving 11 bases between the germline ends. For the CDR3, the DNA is TGTGCCAGCAGCTTAGCAGGGGATAGGAGCTACACCTTC. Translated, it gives CASSLAGDRSYTF. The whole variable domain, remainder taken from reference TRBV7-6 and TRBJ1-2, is GAGVSQSPRYKVTKRGQDVALRCDPISGHVSLYWYRQALGQGPEFLTYFNYEAQQDKSGLPNDRFSAERPEGSISTLTIQRTEQRDSAMYRCASSLAGDRSYTFGSGTRLTVV.

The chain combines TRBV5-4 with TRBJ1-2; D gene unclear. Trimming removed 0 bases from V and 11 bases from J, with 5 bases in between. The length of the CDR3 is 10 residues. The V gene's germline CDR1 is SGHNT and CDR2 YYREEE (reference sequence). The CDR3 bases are TGTGCCAGCAGCTTGGAAACATACACCTTC. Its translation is CASSLETYTF.

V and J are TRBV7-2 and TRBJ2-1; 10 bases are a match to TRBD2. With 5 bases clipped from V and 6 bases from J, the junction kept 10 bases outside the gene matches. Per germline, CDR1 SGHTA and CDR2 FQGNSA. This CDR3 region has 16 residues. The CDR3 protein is CASSLLAGAAGNEQFF. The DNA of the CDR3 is TGTGCCAGCAGCCTTCTAGCGGGAGCGGCGGGCAATGAGCAGTTCTTC.

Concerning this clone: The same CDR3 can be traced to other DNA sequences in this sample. CDR3 in amino acids: CASSLVRTEAFF. For the CDR3, the DNA is TGTGCCAGCAGCTTAGTTCGGACTGAAGCTTTCTTT. The chain carries TRBV7-8 and TRBJ1-1, with unresolved D. This CDR3 region has 12 residues. V was cut by 1 base and J by 5 bases, with 5 bases left in between. Germline V CDR1 and CDR2: SGHVS, FQNEAQ. Complete variable domain (other parts from reference TRBV7-8 and TRBJ1-1): GAGVSQSPRYKVAKRGQDVALRCDPISGHVSLFWYQQALGQGPEFLTYFQNEAQLDKSGLPSDRFFAERPEGSVSTLKIQRTQQEDSAVYLCASSLVRTEAFFGQGTRLTVV.

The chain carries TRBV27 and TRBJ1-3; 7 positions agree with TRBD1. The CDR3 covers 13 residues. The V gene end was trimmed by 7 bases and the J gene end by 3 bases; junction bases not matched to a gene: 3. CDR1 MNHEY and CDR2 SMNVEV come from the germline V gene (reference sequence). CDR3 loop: CASTGGFGNTIYF. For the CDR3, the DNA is TGTGCCAGCACAGGGGGGTTTGGAAACACCATATATTTT.

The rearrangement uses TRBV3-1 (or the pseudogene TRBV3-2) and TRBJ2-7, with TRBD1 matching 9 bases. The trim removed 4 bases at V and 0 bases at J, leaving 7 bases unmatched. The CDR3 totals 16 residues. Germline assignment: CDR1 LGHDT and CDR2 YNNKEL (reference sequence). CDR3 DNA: TGTGCCAGCAGCCCCAAGTGGGGACAGGGCTCCTACGAGCAGTACTTC. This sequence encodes CASSPKWGQGSYEQYF.

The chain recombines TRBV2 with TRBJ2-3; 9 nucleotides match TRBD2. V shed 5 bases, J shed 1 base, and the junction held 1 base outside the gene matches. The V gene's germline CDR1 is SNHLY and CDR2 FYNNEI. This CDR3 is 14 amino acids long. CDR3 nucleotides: TGTGCCAGCAGTCGACTAGCGGGCACAGATACGCAGTATTTT. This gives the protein CASSRLAGTDTQYF. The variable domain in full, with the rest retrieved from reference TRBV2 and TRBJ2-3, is EPEVTQTPSHQVTQMGQEVILRCVPISNHLYFYWYRQILGQKVEFLVSFYNNEISEKSEIFDDQFSVERPDGSNFTLKIRSTKLEDSAMYFCASSRLAGTDTQYFGPGTRLTVL.

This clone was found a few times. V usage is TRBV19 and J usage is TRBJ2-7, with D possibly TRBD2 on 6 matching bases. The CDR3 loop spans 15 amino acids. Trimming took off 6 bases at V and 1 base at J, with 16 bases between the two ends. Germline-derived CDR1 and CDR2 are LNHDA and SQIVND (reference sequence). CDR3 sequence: CASSAGRGISYEQYF. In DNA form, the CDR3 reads TGTGCCAGTAGCGCGGGAAGGGGCATATCCTACGAGCAGTACTTC.

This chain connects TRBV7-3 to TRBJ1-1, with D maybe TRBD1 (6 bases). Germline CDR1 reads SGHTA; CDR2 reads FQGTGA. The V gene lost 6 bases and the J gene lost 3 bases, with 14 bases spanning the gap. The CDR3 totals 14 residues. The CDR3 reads CASSYRARDTEAFF. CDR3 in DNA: TGTGCCAGCAGTTACAGGGCCAGGGACACTGAAGCTTTCTTT.